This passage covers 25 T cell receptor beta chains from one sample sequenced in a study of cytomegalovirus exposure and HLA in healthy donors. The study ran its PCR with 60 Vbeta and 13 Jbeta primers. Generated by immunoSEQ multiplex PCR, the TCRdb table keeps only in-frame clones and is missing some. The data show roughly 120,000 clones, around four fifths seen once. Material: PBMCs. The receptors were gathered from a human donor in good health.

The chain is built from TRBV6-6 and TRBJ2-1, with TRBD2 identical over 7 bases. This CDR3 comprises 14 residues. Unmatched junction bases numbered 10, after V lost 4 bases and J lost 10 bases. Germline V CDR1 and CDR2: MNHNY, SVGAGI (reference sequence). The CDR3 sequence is CASSSGLEAIEQFF. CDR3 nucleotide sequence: TGTGCCAGCAGTTCCGGACTAGAGGCCATCGAGCAGTTCTTC.

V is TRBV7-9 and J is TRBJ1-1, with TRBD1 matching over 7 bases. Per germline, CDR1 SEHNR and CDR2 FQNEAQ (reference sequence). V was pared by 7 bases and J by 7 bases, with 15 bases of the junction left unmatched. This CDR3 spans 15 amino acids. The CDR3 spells CASKQETGNSLEAFF. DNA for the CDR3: TGTGCCAGCAAGCAAGAGACAGGGAATAGCCTTGAAGCTTTCTTT.

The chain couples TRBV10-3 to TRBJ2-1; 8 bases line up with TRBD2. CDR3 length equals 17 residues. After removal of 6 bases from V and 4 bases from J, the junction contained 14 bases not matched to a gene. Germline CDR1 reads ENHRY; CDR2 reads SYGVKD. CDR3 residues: CAIRTKEERGRYNEQFF. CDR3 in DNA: TGTGCCATCAGGACTAAAGAAGAGCGGGGGCGATACAATGAGCAGTTCTTC.

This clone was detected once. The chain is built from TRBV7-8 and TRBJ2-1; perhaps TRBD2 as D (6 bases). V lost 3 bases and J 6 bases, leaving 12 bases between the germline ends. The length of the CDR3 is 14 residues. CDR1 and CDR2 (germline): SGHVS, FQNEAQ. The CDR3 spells CASSFAGSTNEQFF. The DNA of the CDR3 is TGTGCCAGCAGCTTTGCGGGGTCAACCAATGAGCAGTTCTTC.

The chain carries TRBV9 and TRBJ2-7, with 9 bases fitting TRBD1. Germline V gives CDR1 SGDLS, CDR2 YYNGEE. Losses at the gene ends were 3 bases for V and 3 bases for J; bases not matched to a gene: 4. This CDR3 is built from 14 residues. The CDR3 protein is CASSGGTGFYEQYF. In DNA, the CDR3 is TGTGCCAGCAGCGGCGGGACAGGGTTCTACGAGCAGTACTTC.

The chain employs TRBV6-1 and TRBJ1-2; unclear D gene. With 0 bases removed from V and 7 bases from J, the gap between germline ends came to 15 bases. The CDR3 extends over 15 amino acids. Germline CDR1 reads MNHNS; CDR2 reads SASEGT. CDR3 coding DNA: TGTGCCAGCAGTGAAGCGCAGATATCCCGCGGTGGCTACACCTTC. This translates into CASSEAQISRGGYTF.

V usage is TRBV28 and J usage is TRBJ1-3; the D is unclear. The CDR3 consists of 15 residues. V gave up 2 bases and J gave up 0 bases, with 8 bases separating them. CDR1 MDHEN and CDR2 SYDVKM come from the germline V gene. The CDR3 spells CASSLVGSSGNTIYF. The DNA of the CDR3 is TGTGCCAGCAGTTTAGTGGGGAGCTCTGGAAACACCATATATTTT.

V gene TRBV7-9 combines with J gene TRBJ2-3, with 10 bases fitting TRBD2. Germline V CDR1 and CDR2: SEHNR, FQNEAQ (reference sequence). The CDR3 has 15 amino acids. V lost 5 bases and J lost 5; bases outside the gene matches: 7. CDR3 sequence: CASSLPGLAEDTQYF. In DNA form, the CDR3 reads TGTGCCAGCAGCCTCCCCGGACTAGCGGAAGATACGCAGTATTTT.

CDR3 region: CASSVGGPTDTQYF. The CDR3 DNA sequence: TGTGCCAGCAGCGTGGGGGGACCCACAGATACGCAGTATTTT. V gene TRBV28 combines with J gene TRBJ2-3; a weak D match, TRBD2 (6 bases). The CDR3 loop spans 14 amino acids. Germline V gene data show CDR1 as MDHEN and CDR2 as SYDVKM. V lost 6 bases and J lost 2, with 12 bases in between.

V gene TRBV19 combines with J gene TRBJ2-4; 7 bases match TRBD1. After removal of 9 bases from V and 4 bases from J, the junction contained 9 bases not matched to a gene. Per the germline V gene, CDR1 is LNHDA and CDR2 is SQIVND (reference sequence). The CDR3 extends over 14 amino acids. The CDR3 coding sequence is TGTGCCAGCACCCCGGGACAGCTAAAAAACATTCAGTACTTC. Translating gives CASTPGQLKNIQYF.

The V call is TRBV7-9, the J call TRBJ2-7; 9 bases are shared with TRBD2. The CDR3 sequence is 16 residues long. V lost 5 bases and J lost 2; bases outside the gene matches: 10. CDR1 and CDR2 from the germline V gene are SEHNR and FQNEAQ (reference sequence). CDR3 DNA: TGTGCCAGCAGCCCTCAAGCGGGGGGCTCCACCTACGAGCAGTACTTC. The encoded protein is CASSPQAGGSTYEQYF.

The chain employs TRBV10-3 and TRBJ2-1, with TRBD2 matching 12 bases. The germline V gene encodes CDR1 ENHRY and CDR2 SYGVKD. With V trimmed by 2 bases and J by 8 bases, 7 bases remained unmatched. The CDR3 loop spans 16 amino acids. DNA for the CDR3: TGTGCCATCAGTGAGGAGCTAGCGGGGGGGCTAGATGAGCAGTTCTTC. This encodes CAISEELAGGLDEQFF.

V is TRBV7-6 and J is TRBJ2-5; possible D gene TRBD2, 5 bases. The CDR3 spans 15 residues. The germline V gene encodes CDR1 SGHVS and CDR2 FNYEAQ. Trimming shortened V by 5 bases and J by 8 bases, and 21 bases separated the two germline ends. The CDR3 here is CASSHRGPNLSTQYF. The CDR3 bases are TGTGCCAGCAGCCACCGGGGTCCGAACCTCTCAACCCAGTACTTC.

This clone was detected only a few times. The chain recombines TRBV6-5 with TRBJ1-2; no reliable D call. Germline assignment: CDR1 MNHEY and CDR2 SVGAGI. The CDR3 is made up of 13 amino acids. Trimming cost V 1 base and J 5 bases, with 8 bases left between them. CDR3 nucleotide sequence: TGTGCCAGCAGTTACTTTGACTCATATGGCTACACCTTC. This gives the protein CASSYFDSYGYTF.

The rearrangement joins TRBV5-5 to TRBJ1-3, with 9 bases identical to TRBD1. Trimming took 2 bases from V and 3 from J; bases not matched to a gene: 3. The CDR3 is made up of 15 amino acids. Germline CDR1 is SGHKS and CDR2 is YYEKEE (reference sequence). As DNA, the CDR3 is TGTGCCAGCAGCTTCGGACAGGGGTATGGAAACACCATATATTTT. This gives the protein CASSFGQGYGNTIYF.

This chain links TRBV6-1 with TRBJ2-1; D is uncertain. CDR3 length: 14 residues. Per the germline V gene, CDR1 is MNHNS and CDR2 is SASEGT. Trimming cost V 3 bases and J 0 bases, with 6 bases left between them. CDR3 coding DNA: TGTGCCAGCAGTGACTCCTACTCCTACAATGAGCAGTTCTTC. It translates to CASSDSYSYNEQFF.

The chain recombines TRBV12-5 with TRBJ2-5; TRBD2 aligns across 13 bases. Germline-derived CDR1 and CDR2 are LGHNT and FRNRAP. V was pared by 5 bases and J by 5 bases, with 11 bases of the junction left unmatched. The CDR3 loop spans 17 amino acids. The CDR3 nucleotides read TGTGCTAGTGGTCAAGGACTAGCGGGGGATCCTTGGGAGACCCAGTACTTC. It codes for CASGQGLAGDPWETQYF.

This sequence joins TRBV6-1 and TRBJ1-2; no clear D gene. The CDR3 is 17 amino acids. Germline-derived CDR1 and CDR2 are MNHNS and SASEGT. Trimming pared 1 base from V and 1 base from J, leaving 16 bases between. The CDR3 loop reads CASSEVFLSRNNYGYTF. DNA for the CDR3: TGTGCCAGCAGTGAAGTGTTCTTGAGCAGGAATAACTATGGCTACACCTTC.

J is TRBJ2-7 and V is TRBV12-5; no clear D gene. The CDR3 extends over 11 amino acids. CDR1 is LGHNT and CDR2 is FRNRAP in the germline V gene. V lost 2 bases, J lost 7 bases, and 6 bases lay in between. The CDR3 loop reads CASGLSREQYF. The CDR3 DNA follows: TGTGCTAGTGGTTTGTCTCGGGAGCAGTACTTC.

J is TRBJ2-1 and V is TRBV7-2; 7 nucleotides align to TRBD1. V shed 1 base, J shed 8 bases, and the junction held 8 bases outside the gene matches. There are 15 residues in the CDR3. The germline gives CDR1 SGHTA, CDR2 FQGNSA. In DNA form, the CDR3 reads TGTGCCAGCAGCTTAGGAGGGGGCTTCGCCGATGAGCAGTTCTTC. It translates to CASSLGGGFADEQFF.

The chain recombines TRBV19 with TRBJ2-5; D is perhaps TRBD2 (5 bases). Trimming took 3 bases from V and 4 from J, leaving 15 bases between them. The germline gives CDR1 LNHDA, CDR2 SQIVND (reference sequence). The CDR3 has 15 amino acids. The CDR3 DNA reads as TGTGCCAGTAGTATCCTTTTTGGCCGGGGAGAGACCCAGTACTTC. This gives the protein CASSILFGRGETQYF. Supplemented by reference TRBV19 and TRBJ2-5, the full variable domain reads DGGITQSPKYLFRKEGQNVTLSCEQNLNHDAMYWYRQDPGQGLRLIYYSQIVNDFQKGDIAEGYSVSREKKESFPLTVTSAQKNPTAFYLCASSILFGRGETQYFGPGTRLLVL.

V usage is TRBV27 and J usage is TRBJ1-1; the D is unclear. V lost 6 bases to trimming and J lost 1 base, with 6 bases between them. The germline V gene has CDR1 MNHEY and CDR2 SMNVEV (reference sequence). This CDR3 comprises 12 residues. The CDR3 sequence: CASRRANTEAFF. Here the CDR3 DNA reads TGTGCCAGCAGGCGGGCGAACACTGAAGCTTTCTTT.

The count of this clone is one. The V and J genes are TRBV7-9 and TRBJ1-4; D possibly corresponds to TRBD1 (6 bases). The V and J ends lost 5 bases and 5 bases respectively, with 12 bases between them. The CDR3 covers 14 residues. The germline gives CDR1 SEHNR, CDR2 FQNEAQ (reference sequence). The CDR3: CASSIEDSNEKLFF. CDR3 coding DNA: TGTGCCAGCAGCATCGAGGACAGCAATGAAAAACTGTTTTTT.

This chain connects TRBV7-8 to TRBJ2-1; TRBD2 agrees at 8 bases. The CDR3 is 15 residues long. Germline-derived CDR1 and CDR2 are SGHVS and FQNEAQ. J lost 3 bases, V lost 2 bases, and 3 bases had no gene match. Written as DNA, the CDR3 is TGTGCCAGCAGCTTAACTAGCGGATACTACAATGAGCAGTTCTTC. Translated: CASSLTSGYYNEQFF.

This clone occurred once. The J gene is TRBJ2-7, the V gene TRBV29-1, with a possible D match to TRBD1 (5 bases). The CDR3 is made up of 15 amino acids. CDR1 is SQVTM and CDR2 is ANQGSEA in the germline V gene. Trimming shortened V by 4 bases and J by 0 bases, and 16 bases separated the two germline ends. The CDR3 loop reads CSVGGRQGPSYEQYF. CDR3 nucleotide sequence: TGCAGCGTTGGGGGCCGGCAGGGCCCCTCCTACGAGCAGTACTTC.